The T cell receptor (beta chain) under discussion was sequenced for a study of blood T cell repertoires in COVID-19. V lost 6 bases and J 2 bases, leaving 15 bases between the germline ends. This CDR3 spans 15 amino acids. The germline gives CDR1 SGHTS, CDR2 YDEGEE. The assay was immunoSEQ multiplex PCR, and TCRdb's table has in-frame clones only and misses some. Among about 120,000 clones, about nine tenths were seen once, and the ten largest hold 1.8%. Sequenced material: peripheral blood. This sequence was found in a human donor with active COVID-19. The donor label of this sample is uncertain. The chain has TRBV5-8 and TRBJ1-3; maybe TRBD1 (5 bases). DNA of the CDR3: TGTGCCAGCACCGGGGGATGGGGCCCTGGAAACACCATATATTTT. Encoded protein: CASTGGWGPGNTIYF.